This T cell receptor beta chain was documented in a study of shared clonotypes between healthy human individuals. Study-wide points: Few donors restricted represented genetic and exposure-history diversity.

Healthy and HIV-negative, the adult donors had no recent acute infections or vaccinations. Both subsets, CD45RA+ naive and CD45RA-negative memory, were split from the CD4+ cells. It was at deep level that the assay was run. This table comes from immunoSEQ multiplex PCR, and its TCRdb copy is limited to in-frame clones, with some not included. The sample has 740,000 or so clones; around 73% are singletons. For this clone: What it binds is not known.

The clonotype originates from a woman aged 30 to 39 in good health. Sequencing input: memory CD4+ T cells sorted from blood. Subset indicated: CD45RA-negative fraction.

The CDR3 is CASSDGGWNTGELFF. The DNA of the CDR3 is TGTGCCAGCAGTGACGGCGGGTGGAACACCGGGGAGCTGTTTTTT. The V gene is TRBV25-1, the J gene TRBJ2-2; possibly TRBD2 for D (5 bases). This CDR3 region has 15 residues. The germline V and J ends were trimmed by 3 bases and 1 base, with 9 bases remaining between them. Germline CDR1 is MGHDK and CDR2 is SYGVNS.